This TCR beta chain is drawn from a study of T-cell reconstitution after alpha-beta-depleted transplantation in children. The length of the CDR3 is 16 residues. After removal of 6 bases from V and 5 bases from J, the junction contained 11 bases not matched to a gene. The germline gives CDR1 MNHEY, CDR2 SMNVEV (reference sequence). Library preparation (for TCRbeta) was performed with unique molecular identifiers. TCRdb reprocessed the PCR reads with MiXCR, giving one entry per CDR3 protein. The sample lists 500,000 to 600,000 distinct CDR3 sequences; about a sixth were seen once. This clonotype turned up a few times.

The clonotype originates from a human donor who donated a stem cell graft to a child with acute lymphoblastic leukemia. The chain joins TRBV27 to TRBJ2-2; 8 bases line up with TRBD2. The specimen was PBMCs from the stem cell graft donor, collected from the stem cell graft. The chain's CDR3 is CASSLLAAGGTGELFF. In DNA, the CDR3 is TGTGCCAGCAGCCTACTAGCGGCCGGGGGGACCGGGGAGCTGTTTTTT.